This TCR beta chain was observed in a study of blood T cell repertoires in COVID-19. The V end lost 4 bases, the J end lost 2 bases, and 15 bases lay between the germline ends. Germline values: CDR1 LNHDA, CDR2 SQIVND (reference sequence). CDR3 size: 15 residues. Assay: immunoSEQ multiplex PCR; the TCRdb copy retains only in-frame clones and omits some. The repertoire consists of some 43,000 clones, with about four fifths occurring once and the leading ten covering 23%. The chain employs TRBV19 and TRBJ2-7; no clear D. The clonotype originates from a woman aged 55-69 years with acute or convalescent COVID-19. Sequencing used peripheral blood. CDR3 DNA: TGTGCCAGTAGTACTTCCCCCCGACAAACCTACGAGCAGTACTTC. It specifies CASSTSPRQTYEQYF.